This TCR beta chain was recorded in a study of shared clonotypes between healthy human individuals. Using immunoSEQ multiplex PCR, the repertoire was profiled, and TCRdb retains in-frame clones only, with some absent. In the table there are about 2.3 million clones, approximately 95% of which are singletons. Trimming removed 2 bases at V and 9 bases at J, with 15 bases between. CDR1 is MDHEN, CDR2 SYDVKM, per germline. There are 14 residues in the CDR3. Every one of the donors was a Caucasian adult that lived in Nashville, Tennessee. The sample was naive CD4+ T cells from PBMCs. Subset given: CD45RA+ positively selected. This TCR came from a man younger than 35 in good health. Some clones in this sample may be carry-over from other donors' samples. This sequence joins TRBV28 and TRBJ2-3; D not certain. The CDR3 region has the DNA TGTGCCAGCAGTTTAGTGCCCAGTGGTGGGACGCAGTATTTT. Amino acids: CASSLVPSGGTQYF.